Presented here are 21 T cell receptor beta chains from one specimen sequenced in a study of CD8+CD57+ T cells in acquired aplastic anemia. The TCR beta profiling, which covered VDJ combination and CDR3 sequence, was carried out using genomic DNA as the template. TCRdb redid the calling of the reads with MiXCR, one entry per CDR3 protein. The top ten hold 46% of the sample, which has more than 150,000 distinct CDR3 sequences, roughly 64% seen once. The specimen sequenced was sorted CD4+, CD8+, or CD8+CD57+ T cells (not recorded which) from PBMCs. Receptors originate from a human donor with severe aplastic anemia or a healthy control (not recorded which).

As DNA, the CDR3 is TGTGCCAGTGGGGACATCGCAACAGGCACTGAAGCTTTCTTT. Translation: CASGDIATGTEAFF. The rearrangement links TRBV6-5 to TRBJ1-1, with a possible D match to TRBD1 (6 bases). The CDR3 has 14 residues. Deletions cut 9 bases from V and 4 bases from J, with 18 bases between. The V gene's germline CDR1 is MNHEY and CDR2 SVGAGI.

This clonotype was counted many times. This chain links TRBV6-2 or TRBV6-3 with TRBJ1-3; TRBD1 matches 8 bases. The CDR3 loop spans 11 amino acids. CDR1 is MNHEY, CDR2 SVGEGT, per germline. The V gene end was trimmed by 7 bases and the J gene end by 8 bases; junction bases not matched to a gene: 1. The CDR3 nucleotides are TGTGCCAGCACGACAGGGGACACCATATATTTT. This sequence encodes CASTTGDTIYF.

This chain uses TRBV10-3 with TRBJ1-4, with a weak D call TRBD1 (5 bases). The germline gives CDR1 ENHRY, CDR2 SYGVKD. The CDR3 runs to 13 residues. V lost 9 bases and J 2 bases, leaving 10 bases between the germline ends. The CDR3 region has the DNA TGTGCCATGGGGGACGGCACTAATGAAAAACTGTTTTTT. Protein sequence: CAMGDGTNEKLFF.

This clonotype has just a few counts. This chain uses TRBV7-9 with TRBJ1-6; D unresolved. Trimming shortened V by 6 bases and J by 2 bases, and 5 bases separated the two germline ends. Germline V lookup: CDR1 SEHNR, CDR2 FQNEAQ (reference sequence). This CDR3 has 13 residues. The CDR3 sequence is CASRGAYNSPLHF. Written as DNA, the CDR3 is TGTGCCAGCAGGGGTGCCTATAATTCACCCCTCCACTTT.

The CDR3 bases are TGTGCCAGCAGTGCGACAGGGTCCTATGGCTACACCTTC. Protein product: CASSATGSYGYTF. The chain employs TRBV7-9 and TRBJ1-2, with TRBD1 identical over 7 bases. V lost 6 bases and J lost 4; bases outside the gene matches: 5. The germline gives CDR1 SEHNR, CDR2 FQNEAQ (reference sequence). The CDR3 is made up of 13 amino acids.

Only one count was recorded for this clonotype. The CDR3 spells CASSPSGAQAGDTQYF. The CDR3 DNA sequence: TGTGCCAGCAGCCCGAGCGGAGCCCAAGCCGGAGATACGCAGTATTTT. The rearrangement uses TRBV5-4 and TRBJ2-3; perhaps TRBD2 as D (5 bases). The germline V gene encodes CDR1 SGHNT and CDR2 YYREEE (reference sequence). The V and J ends lost 4 bases and 5 bases respectively, with 20 bases between them. The CDR3 is made up of 16 amino acids.

The rearrangement links TRBV5-1 to TRBJ2-5; either TRBD1 or TRBD2 may supply D (6 bases each). Trimming took 4 bases from V and 2 from J, leaving 12 bases between them. This CDR3 has 14 amino acids. The germline gives CDR1 SGHRS, CDR2 YFSETQ. DNA for the CDR3: TGCGCCAGCAGCCGTACGGGGGCTCAAGAGACCCAGTACTTC. This translates into CASSRTGAQETQYF.

The chain joins TRBV6-2 or TRBV6-3 to TRBJ2-2; D unresolved. V was trimmed by 11 bases and J by 1 base, leaving 23 bases between them. The CDR3 spans 17 residues. Per germline, CDR1 MNHEY and CDR2 SVGEGT. The CDR3 nucleotides read TGTGCCGCGAAAGGCCGAGACCCCAGAAGGAACACCGGGGAGCTGTTTTTT. This codes for CAAKGRDPRRNTGELFF.

The chain has TRBV12-3 or TRBV12-4 and TRBJ1-6, with unresolved D. Deletions cut 6 bases from V and 7 bases from J, with 16 bases between. CDR3 length: 15 residues. In DNA form, the CDR3 reads TGTGCCAGCAGGTCCGACACAGCGGGCAATTCACCCCTCCACTTT. It codes for CASRSDTAGNSPLHF.

V and J are TRBV12-3 or TRBV12-4 and TRBJ2-7; D unresolved. The CDR3 totals 15 residues. V was cut by 1 base and J by 0 bases, with 10 bases left in between. The CDR3 loop is CASSLVGRTSYEQYF. The DNA for the CDR3 is TGTGCCAGCAGTTTAGTTGGCAGAACCTCCTACGAGCAGTACTTC.

V and J are TRBV5-1 and TRBJ2-2, with a possible D match to TRBD2 (5 bases). CDR3 size: 15 residues. Trimming took off 5 bases at V and 2 bases at J, with 13 bases between the two ends. Germline V gene sequence: CDR1 SGHRS, CDR2 YFSETQ. CDR3 sequence reads: CASREEGSNTGELFF. CDR3 nucleotide sequence: TGCGCCAGCAGGGAAGAGGGATCTAACACCGGGGAGCTGTTTTTT.

J is TRBJ2-5 and V is TRBV19, with 7 positions matching TRBD1. The CDR3 has 15 amino acids. V was clipped by 0 bases and J by 0 bases; unmatched bases: 1. Per the germline V gene, CDR1 is LNHDA and CDR2 is SQIVND (reference sequence). The CDR3 reads CASSIEQGHQETQYF. The CDR3 DNA reads TGTGCCAGTAGTATAGAACAGGGGCACCAAGAGACCCAGTACTTC.

This chain links TRBV19 with TRBJ1-2; a weak D match, TRBD1 (5 bases). Germline CDR1 and CDR2: LNHDA and SQIVND (reference sequence). The CDR3 runs to 14 residues. V lost 3 bases and J 2 bases, leaving 10 bases between the germline ends. CDR3 loop: CASSMGGLNYGYTF. The CDR3, as DNA: TGTGCCAGTAGTATGGGGGGATTGAACTATGGCTACACCTTC.

The chain carries TRBV12-3 or TRBV12-4 and TRBJ1-2; D is possibly TRBD1 (6 bases). The CDR3 sequence is 13 residues long. V lost 3 bases and J 11 bases, leaving 16 bases between the germline ends. The CDR3 reads CASSFFAQGGYTF. DNA for the CDR3: TGTGCCAGCAGTTTTTTTGCACAGGGCGGTTACACCTTC.

The chain recombines TRBV15 with TRBJ2-6, with D possibly being TRBD1 (5 bases). In germline, CDR1 is LNHNV, CDR2 YYDKDF (reference sequence). V lost 5 bases to trimming and J lost 2 bases, with 13 bases between them. The CDR3 loop spans 16 amino acids. As DNA, the CDR3 is TGTGCCACCAGCTACTCGGCAGGGACTGGGGCCAACGTCCTGACTTTC. Translating gives CATSYSAGTGANVLTF.

The table lists this clonotype with many counts. The rearrangement links TRBV10-1 to TRBJ1-5; D is perhaps TRBD1 (6 bases). This CDR3 contains 15 residues. Germline lookup yields CDR1 WNHNN and CDR2 SYGVQD (reference sequence). V lost 9 bases and J lost 0, with 15 bases in between. The CDR3: CASRRDTYSNQPQHF. The CDR3 DNA is TGCGCCAGTCGGCGGGACACCTATAGCAATCAGCCCCAGCATTTT.

This clonotype has more than one count but fewer than ten. The chain carries TRBV20-1 and TRBJ2-7, with 10 nucleotides matching TRBD2. V was pared by 5 bases and J by 3 bases, with 10 bases of the junction left unmatched. The CDR3 length is 15 residues. The germline CDR1 and CDR2 sequences are DFQATT and SNEGSKA (reference sequence). The CDR3 region has the DNA TGCAGTGCTCCTGGACTAGCGGAGAAAAACTACGAGCAGTACTTC. Its protein product is CSAPGLAEKNYEQYF.

The genes are TRBV19 and TRBJ2-1, with 7 bases identical to TRBD2. Germline-derived CDR1 and CDR2 are LNHDA and SQIVND (reference sequence). The V gene end was trimmed by 0 bases and the J gene end by 0 bases; junction bases not matched to a gene: 2. The length of the CDR3 is 16 residues. CDR3 residues: CASSIDLADSYNEQFF. CDR3 coding DNA: TGTGCCAGTAGTATAGATCTAGCGGACTCCTACAATGAGCAGTTCTTC. Full variable domain (missing parts from reference TRBV19 and TRBJ2-1): DGGITQSPKYLFRKEGQNVTLSCEQNLNHDAMYWYRQDPGQGLRLIYYSQIVNDFQKGDIAEGYSVSREKKESFPLTVTSAQKNPTAFYLCASSIDLADSYNEQFFGPGTRLTVL.

The chain recombines TRBV7-9 with TRBJ2-5; D is undetermined. This CDR3 has 14 amino acids. Germline CDR1 reads SEHNR; CDR2 reads FQNEAQ (reference sequence). V shed 5 bases and J shed 5 bases, with 15 bases lying between them. The DNA of the CDR3 is TGTGCCAGCAGCCCGCGTACTCTAGGGGAGACCCAGTACTTC. Its protein is CASSPRTLGETQYF.

This clonotype was recorded once. The CDR3 coding sequence is TGTGCCGTCACAGGGGGGAACGAGCAGTTCTTC. Translating gives CAVTGGNEQFF. J is TRBJ2-1 and V is TRBV15; 8 bases agree with TRBD1. The CDR3 is 11 residues long. Germline assignment: CDR1 LNHNV and CDR2 YYDKDF (reference sequence). V shed 11 bases and J 10 bases; nucleotides not matched to a gene: 7.

Ten or more counts support this clonotype. This chain links TRBV4-1 with TRBJ1-1; no reliable D call. Germline V gene lookup returns CDR1 MGHRA and CDR2 YSYEKL. V dropped 6 bases and J dropped 3 bases, with 14 bases sitting between them. The CDR3 has 14 residues. DNA of the CDR3: TGCGCCAGCAGTACCGAACCGACGGACACTGAAGCTTTCTTT. This encodes CASSTEPTDTEAFF.